This T cell receptor beta chain was found in a study of cytomegalovirus exposure and HLA in healthy donors. Both 60 Vbeta primers and 13 Jbeta primers went into the PCR. Original data processing: Later reanalysis found 80 million or so unique TCR beta chains, around 9.9 million of them shared. This table comes from immunoSEQ multiplex PCR, and its TCRdb copy is limited to in-frame clones, with some not included. That table gives V, J and clone size, and the DNA gave D and trimming. Here the sample spans over 100,000 clones, approximately 80% being singletons. The V end lost 5 bases, the J end lost 2 bases, and 15 bases lay between the germline ends. This CDR3 has 16 residues. Germline lookup yields CDR1 SNHLY and CDR2 FYNNEI.

The V gene is TRBV2, the J gene TRBJ2-2; TRBD1 might be the D (5 bases). Sequenced sample: PBMCs. The receptor was isolated from a woman in her 40s in good health and CMV-seropositive. Written as DNA, the CDR3 is TGTGCCAGCAGTCCCGACAGACGGCATAACACCGGGGAGCTGTTTTTT. Translated, it gives CASSPDRRHNTGELFF. Full variable domain (rest looked up from reference TRBV2 and TRBJ2-2): EPEVTQTPSHQVTQMGQEVILRCVPISNHLYFYWYRQILGQKVEFLVSFYNNEISEKSEIFDDQFSVERPDGSNFTLKIRSTKLEDSAMYFCASSPDRRHNTGELFFGEGSRLTVL.